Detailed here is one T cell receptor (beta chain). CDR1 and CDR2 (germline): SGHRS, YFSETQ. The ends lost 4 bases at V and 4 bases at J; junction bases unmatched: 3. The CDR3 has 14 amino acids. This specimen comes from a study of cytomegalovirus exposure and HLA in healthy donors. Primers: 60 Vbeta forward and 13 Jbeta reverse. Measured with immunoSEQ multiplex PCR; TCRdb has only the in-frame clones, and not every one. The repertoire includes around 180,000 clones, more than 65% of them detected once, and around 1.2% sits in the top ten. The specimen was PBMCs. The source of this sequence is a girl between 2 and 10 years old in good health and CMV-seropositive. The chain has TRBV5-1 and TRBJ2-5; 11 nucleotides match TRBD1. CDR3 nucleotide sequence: TGCGCCAGCAGCGGACAGGGGGCTGTAGAGACCCAGTACTTC. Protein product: CASSGQGAVETQYF.